This entry lists 6 T cell receptor beta chains sequenced from one sample in a study of early T cells in non-severe SARS-CoV-2 infection (dated by TCRdb to the early 2020s). Libraries were made using 5' RACE. These reads were obtained on a NextSeq 500. TCRdb handled the public reads itself, with Q25 trimming in fastp and clone calling in MiXCR, and kept productive beta chains. For every CDR3 protein sequence, its rows merge into one entry that carries the most common genes and DNA. In this sample the table shows around 53,000 distinct CDR3 sequences, over 9.5% of which occur a single time. Of the sample, about 9.7% falls within the top ten clones. The specimen was whole blood. The source of these receptors is an adult who was a healthcare worker with PCR-confirmed SARS-CoV-2 infection or an uninfected control (not recorded which).

This chain connects TRBV7-2 to TRBJ2-2, with 8 bases that match TRBD2. Germline V gene sequence: CDR1 SGHTA, CDR2 FQGNSA. V lost 1 base and J lost 8; bases outside the gene matches: 3. The CDR3 has 14 amino acids. The CDR3 region has the DNA TGTGCCAGCAGCTTAGTAGGACTAGCTGGGGAGCTGTTTTTT. Translation gives CASSLVGLAGELFF. The complete variable domain, with remaining parts taken from reference TRBV7-2 and TRBJ2-2, reads GAGVSQSPSNKVTEKGKDVELRCDPISGHTALYWYRQSLGQGLEFLIYFQGNSAPDKSGLPSDRFSAERTGGSVSTLTIQRTQQEDSAVYLCASSLVGLAGELFFGEGSRLTVL.

Points on this clonotype: One end of the junction does not line up with germline, which may come from a read error. Here the CDR3 reads CVSDDNDGKDTQYF. Here the CDR3 DNA reads TGTGTCAGCGATGACAACGACGGGAAAGATACGCAGTATTTT. The V call is TRBV6-2 or TRBV6-3, the J call TRBJ2-3; TRBD2 might be the D (5 bases). Germline V lookup: CDR1 MNHEY, CDR2 SVGEGT. There are 14 residues in the CDR3.

The J gene is TRBJ2-1, the V gene TRBV19; 14 bases match TRBD2. The V and J ends lost 3 bases and 7 bases, in that order; junction bases with no gene match: 2. The germline V gene encodes CDR1 LNHDA and CDR2 SQIVND (reference sequence). This CDR3 spans 15 amino acids. The CDR3 here is CASSIGLAGGNEQFF. DNA for the CDR3: TGTGCCAGTAGTATTGGACTAGCGGGGGGAAATGAGCAGTTCTTC.

This clonotype was detected a few times. The chain combines TRBV20-1 with TRBJ2-5, with TRBD2 identical over 11 bases. This CDR3 comprises 13 residues. CDR1 DFQATT and CDR2 SNEGSKA come from the germline V gene (reference sequence). V trimming: 3 bases; J trimming: 3 bases; junction bases outside the gene matches: 0. The CDR3 sequence: CSARTSGKETQYF. The CDR3 nucleotides read TGCAGTGCTAGGACTAGCGGGAAAGAGACCCAGTACTTC.

The chain employs TRBV29-1 and TRBJ2-4; the D is unclear. Germline assignment: CDR1 SQVTM and CDR2 ANQGSEA. The CDR3 extends over 12 amino acids. V lost 3 bases and J lost 2, with 5 bases in between. The chain's CDR3 is CSVEETKNIQYF. DNA of the CDR3: TGCAGCGTTGAGGAGACCAAAAACATTCAGTACTTC.

This chain connects TRBV7-9 to TRBJ2-3, with unresolved D. Germline CDR1 is SEHNR and CDR2 is FQNEAQ (reference sequence). The CDR3 covers 16 residues. The V gene lost 6 bases and the J gene lost 5 bases, with 21 bases spanning the gap. CDR3 loop: CASSFFPRRTRDTQYF. The CDR3 nucleotides are TGTGCCAGCAGTTTTTTTCCCCGAAGGACCCGAGATACGCAGTATTTT.